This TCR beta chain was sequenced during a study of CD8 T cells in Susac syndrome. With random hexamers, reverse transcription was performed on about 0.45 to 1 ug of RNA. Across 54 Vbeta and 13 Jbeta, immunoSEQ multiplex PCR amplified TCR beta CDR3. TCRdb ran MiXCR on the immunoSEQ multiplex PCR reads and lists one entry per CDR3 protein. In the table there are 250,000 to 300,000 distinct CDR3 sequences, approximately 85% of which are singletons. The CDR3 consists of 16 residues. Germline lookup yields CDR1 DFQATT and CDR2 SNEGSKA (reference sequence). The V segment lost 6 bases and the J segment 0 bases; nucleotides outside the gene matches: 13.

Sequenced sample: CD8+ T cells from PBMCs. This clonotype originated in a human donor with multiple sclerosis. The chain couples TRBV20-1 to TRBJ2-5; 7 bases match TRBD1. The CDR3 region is CSAHDPQGEYQETQYF. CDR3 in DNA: TGCAGTGCGCACGACCCCCAGGGGGAGTACCAAGAGACCCAGTACTTC.